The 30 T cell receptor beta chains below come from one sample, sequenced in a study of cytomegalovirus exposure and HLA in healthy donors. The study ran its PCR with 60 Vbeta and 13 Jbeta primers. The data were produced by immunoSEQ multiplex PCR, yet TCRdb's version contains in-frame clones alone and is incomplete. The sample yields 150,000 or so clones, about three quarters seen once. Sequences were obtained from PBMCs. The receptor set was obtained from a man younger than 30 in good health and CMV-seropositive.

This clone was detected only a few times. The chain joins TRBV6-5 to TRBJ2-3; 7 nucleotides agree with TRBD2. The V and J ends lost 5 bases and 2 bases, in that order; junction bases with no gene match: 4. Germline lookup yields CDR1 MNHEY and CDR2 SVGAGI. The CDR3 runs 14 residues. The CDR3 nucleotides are TGTGCCAGCAGTCGACTAGCAGTCACAGATACGCAGTATTTT. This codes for CASSRLAVTDTQYF.

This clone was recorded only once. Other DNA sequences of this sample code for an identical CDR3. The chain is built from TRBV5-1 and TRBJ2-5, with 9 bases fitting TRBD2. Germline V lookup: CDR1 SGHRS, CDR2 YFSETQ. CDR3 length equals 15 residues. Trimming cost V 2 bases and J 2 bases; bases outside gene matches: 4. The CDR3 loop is CASSLAGGPQETQYF. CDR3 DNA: TGCGCCAGCAGCTTAGCGGGGGGCCCACAAGAGACCCAGTACTTC.

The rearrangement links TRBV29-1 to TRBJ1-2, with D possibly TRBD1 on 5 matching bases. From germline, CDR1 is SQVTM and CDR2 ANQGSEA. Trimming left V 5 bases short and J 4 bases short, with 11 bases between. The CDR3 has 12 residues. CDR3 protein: CSVSDKGYGYTF. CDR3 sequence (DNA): TGCAGCGTTTCGGACAAGGGCTATGGCTACACCTTC.

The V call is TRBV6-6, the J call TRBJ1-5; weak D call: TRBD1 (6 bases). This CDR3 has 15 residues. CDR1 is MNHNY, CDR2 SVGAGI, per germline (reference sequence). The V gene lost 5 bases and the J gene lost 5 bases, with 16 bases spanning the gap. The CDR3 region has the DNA TGTGCCAGCAGTCCGTCGGACAGCATTGATCAGCCCCAGCATTTT. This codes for CASSPSDSIDQPQHF.

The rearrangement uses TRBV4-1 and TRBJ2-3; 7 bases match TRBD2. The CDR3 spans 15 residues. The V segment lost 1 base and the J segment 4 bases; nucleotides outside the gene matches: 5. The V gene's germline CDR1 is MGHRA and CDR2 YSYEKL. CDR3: CASSQVAGVSDTQYF. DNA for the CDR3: TGCGCCAGCAGCCAAGTGGCGGGAGTATCAGATACGCAGTATTTT.

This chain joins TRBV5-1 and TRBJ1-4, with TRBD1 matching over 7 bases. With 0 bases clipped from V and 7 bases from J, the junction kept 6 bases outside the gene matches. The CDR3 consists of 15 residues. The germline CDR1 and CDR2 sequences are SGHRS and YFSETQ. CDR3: CASSLATGRSEKLFF. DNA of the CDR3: TGCGCCAGCAGCTTGGCGACAGGGCGAAGTGAAAAACTGTTTTTT.

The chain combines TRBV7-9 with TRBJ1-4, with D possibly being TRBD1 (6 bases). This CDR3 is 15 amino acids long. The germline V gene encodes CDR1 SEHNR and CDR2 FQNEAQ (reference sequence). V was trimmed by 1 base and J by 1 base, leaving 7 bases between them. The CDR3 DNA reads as TGTGCCAGCAGCTTAGTAGGGGGAACTAATGAAAAACTGTTTTTT. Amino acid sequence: CASSLVGGTNEKLFF.

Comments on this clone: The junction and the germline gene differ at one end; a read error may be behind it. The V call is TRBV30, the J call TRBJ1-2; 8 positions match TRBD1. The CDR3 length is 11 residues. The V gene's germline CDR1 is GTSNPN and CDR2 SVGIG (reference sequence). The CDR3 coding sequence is TGTGCCTGGAGTGCACGGGACAGGTCGGCCTTC. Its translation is CAWSARDRSAF.

This CDR3 reads CASSQDGGQVSTEAFF. The CDR3 DNA sequence: TGTGCCAGCAGCCAAGACGGGGGGCAGGTTAGCACTGAAGCTTTCTTT. This chain links TRBV14 with TRBJ1-1, with D perhaps matching TRBD1 (6 bases). Germline V gene sequence: CDR1 SGHDN, CDR2 FVKESK. CDR3 length: 16 residues. V was cut by 0 bases and J by 4 bases, with 15 bases left in between.

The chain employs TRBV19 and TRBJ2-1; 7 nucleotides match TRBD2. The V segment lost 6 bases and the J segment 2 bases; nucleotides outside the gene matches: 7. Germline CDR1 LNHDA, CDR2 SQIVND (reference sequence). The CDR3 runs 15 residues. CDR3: CASRTGLAAYNEQFF. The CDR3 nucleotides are TGTGCCAGTAGAACGGGCCTAGCGGCCTACAATGAGCAGTTCTTC.

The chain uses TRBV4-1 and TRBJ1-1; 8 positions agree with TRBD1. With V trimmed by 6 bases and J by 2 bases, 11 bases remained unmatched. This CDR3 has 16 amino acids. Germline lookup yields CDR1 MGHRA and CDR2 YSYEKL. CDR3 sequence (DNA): TGCGCCAGCAGTCGACAAACCGGACAGGGAAACACTGAAGCTTTCTTT. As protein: CASSRQTGQGNTEAFF.

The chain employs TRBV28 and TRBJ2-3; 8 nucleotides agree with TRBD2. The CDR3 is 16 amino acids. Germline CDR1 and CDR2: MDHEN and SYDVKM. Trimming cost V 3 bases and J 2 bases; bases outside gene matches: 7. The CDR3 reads CASSFRGGVPTDTQYF. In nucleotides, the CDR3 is TGTGCCAGCAGTTTCCGGGGGGGGGTTCCCACAGATACGCAGTATTTT.

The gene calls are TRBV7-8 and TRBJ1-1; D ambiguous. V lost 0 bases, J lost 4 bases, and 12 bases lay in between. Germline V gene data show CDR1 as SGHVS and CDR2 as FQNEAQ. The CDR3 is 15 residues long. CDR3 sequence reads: CASSLAGGPGTEAFF. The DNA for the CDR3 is TGTGCCAGCAGCTTAGCGGGAGGACCCGGCACTGAAGCTTTCTTT.

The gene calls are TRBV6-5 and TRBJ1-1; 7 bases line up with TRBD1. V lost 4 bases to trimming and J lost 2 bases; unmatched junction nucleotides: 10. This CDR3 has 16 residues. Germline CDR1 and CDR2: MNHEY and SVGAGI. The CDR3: CASSSPGGRKNTEAFF. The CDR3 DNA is TGTGCCAGCAGTTCACCAGGGGGGAGGAAAAACACTGAAGCTTTCTTT.

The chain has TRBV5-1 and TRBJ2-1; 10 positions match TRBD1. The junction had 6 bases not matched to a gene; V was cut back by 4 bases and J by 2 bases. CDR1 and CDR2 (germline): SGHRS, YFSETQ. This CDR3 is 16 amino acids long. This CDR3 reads CASSGDRGKAYNEQFF. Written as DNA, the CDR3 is TGCGCCAGCAGCGGGGACAGGGGAAAGGCCTACAATGAGCAGTTCTTC.

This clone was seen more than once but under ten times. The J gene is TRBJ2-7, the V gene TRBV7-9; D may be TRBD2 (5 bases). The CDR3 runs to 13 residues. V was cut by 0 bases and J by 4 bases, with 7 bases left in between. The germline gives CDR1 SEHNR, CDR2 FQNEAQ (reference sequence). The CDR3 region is CASSLAGRYEQYV. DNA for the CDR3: TGTGCCAGCAGCTTAGCGGGGAGATACGAGCAGTACGTC.

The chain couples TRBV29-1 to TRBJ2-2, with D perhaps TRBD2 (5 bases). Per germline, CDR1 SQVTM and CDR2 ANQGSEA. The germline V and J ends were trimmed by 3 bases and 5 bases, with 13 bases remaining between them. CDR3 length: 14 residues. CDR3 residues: CSVDRGSETGELFF. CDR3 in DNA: TGCAGCGTTGACCGGGGTTCGGAGACCGGGGAGCTGTTTTTT.

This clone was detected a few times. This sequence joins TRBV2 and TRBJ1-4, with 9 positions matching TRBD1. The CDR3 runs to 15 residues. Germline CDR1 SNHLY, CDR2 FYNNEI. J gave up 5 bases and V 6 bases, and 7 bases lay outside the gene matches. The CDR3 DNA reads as TGTGCCAGCAGCCTCGGGACAGGGAGGAATGAAAAACTGTTTTTT. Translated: CASSLGTGRNEKLFF.

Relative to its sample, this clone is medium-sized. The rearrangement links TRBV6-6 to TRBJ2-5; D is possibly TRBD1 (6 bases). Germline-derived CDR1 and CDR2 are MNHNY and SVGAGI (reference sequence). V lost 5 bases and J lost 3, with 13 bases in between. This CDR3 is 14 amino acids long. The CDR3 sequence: CASSQDSLEETQYF. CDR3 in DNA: TGTGCCAGCAGTCAGGACAGCCTAGAAGAGACCCAGTACTTC.

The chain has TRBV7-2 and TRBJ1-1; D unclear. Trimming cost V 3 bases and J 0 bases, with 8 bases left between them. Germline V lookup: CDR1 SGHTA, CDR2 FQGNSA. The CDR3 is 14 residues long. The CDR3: CASSFREVNTEAFF. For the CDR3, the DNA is TGTGCCAGCAGCTTTCGTGAGGTGAACACTGAAGCTTTCTTT.

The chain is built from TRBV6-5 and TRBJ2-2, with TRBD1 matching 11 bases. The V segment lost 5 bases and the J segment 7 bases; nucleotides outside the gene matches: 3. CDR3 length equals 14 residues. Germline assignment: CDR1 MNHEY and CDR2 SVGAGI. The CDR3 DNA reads TGTGCCAGCAGTATGGGACAGGGGGTCGGGGAGCTGTTTTTT. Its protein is CASSMGQGVGELFF.

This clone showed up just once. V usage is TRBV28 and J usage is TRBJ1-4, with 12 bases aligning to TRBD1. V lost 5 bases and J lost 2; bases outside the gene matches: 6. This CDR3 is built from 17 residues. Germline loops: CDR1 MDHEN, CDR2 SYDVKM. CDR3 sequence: CASSPRDRGRTNEKLFF. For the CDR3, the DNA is TGTGCCAGCAGTCCTAGGGACAGGGGGCGGACTAATGAAAAACTGTTTTTT.

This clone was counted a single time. This CDR3 reads CASSLQGYLNEKLFF. CDR3 bases: TGTGCCAGCAGCTTACAGGGATACCTAAATGAAAAACTGTTTTTT. The chain carries TRBV7-2 and TRBJ1-4; D may be TRBD1 (5 bases). CDR3 length: 15 residues. The germline V and J ends were trimmed by 2 bases and 5 bases, with 12 bases remaining between them. Germline V gene data show CDR1 as SGHTA and CDR2 as FQGNSA.

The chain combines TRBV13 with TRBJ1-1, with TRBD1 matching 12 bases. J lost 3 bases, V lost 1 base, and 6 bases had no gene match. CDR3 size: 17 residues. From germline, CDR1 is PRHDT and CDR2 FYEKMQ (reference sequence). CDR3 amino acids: CASSLEGQGARDTEAFF. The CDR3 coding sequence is TGTGCCAGCAGCTTAGAGGGACAGGGGGCGCGAGACACTGAAGCTTTCTTT.

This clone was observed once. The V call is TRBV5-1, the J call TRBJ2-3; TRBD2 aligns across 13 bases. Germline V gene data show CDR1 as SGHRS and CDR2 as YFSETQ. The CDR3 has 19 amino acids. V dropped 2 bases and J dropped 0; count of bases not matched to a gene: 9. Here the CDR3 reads CASSFIGLAGVGSTDTQYF. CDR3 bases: TGCGCCAGCAGCTTTATCGGACTAGCGGGAGTGGGTAGCACAGATACGCAGTATTTT.

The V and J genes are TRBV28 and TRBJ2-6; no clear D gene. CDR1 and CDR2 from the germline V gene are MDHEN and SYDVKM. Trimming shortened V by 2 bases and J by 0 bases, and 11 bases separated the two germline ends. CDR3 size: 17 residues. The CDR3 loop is CASSLAVYTSGANVLTF. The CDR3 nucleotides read TGTGCCAGCAGTTTAGCGGTCTACACCTCTGGGGCCAACGTCCTGACTTTC.

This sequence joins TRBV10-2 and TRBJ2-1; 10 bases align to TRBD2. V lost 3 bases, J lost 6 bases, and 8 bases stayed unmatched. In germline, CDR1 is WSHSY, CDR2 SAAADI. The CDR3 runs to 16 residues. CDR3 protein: CASSDYGSGRANEQFF. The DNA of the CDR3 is TGCGCCAGCAGTGATTACGGGAGCGGGAGGGCCAATGAGCAGTTCTTC.

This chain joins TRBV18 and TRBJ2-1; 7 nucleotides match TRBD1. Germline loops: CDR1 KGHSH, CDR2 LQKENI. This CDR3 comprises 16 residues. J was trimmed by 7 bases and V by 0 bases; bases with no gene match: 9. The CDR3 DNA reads TGTGCCAGCTCACCACCGGCAGGGGGAAGGAGGAATGAGCAGTTCTTC. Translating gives CASSPPAGGRRNEQFF.

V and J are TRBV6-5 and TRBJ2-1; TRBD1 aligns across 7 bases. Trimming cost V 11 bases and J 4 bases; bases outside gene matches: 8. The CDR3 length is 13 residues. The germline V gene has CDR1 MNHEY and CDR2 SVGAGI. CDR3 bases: TGTGCCCATAGGGGGCAGGTTTACAATGAGCAGTTCTTC. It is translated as CAHRGQVYNEQFF.

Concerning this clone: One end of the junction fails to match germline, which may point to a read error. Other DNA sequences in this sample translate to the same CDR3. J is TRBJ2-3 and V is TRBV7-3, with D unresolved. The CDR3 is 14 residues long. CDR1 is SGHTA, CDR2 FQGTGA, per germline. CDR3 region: CASSLSRSTDTQYF. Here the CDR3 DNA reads TGTGCCAGCAGTTTAAGCAGATCCACAGATACGCAGTATTTT.